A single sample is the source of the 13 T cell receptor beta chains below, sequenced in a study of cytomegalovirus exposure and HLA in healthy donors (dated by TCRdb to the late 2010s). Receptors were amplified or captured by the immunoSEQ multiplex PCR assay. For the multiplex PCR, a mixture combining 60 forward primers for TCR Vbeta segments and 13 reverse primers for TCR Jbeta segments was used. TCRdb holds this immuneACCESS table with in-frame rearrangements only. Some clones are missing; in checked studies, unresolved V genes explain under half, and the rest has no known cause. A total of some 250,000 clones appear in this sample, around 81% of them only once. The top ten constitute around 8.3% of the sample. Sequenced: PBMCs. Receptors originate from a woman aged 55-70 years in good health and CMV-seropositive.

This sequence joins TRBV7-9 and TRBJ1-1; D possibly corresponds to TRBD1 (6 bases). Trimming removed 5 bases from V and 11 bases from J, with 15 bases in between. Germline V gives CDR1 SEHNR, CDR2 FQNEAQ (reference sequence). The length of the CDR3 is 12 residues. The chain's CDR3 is CASSRGGFWAFF. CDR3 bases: TGTGCCAGCAGCCGAGGGGGTTTTTGGGCTTTCTTT.

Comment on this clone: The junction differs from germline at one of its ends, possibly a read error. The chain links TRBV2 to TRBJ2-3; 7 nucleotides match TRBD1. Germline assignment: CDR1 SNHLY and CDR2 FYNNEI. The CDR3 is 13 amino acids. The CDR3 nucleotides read TGTGCCGGCAGGATCTCAGGGGGTGATACGCAGTATTTT. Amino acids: CAGRISGGDTQYF.

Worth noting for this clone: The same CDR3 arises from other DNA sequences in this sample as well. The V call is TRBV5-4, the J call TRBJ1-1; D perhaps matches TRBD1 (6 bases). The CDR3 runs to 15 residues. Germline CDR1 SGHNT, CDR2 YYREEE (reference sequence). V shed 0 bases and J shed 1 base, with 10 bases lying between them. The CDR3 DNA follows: TGTGCCAGCAGCTTGGCGGGAGGGGGGAACACTGAAGCTTTCTTT. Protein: CASSLAGGGNTEAFF.

The CDR3 nucleotides are TGTGCCAGCAGCCTAGGGGAGGGGCTCGGCTACACCTTC. Residues: CASSLGEGLGYTF. The chain couples TRBV28 to TRBJ1-2, with a tentative D call TRBD1 (5 bases). Germline assignment: CDR1 MDHEN and CDR2 SYDVKM. Trimming shortened V by 6 bases and J by 8 bases, and 16 bases separated the two germline ends. The CDR3 totals 13 residues.

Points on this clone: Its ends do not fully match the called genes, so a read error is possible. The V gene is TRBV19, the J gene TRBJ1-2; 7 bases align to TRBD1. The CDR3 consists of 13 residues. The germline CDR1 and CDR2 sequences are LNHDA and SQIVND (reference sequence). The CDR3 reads CASSRSGQTSYDF. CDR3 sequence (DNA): TGTGCCAGTAGCCGGTCGGGACAGACCTCTTACGACTTC.

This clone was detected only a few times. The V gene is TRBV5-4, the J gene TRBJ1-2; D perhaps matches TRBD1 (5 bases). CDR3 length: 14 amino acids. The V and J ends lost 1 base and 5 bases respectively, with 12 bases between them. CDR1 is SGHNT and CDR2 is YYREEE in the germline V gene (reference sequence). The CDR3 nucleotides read TGTGCCAGCAGCTTGAGCGGGGACGTTTATGGCTACACCTTC. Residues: CASSLSGDVYGYTF.

The CDR3 sequence: CSVRTVVYNEQFF. In nucleotides, the CDR3 is TGCAGCGTTCGAACGGTTGTTTACAATGAGCAGTTCTTC. The chain recombines TRBV29-1 with TRBJ2-1, with D unresolved. The CDR3 covers 13 residues. CDR1 is SQVTM, CDR2 ANQGSEA, per germline. V lost 5 bases and J lost 4, with 12 bases in between.

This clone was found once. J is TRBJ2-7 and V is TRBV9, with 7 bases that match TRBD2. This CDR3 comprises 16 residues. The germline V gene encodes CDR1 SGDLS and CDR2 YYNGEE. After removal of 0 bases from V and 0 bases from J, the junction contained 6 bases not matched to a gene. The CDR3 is CASSVERLASSYEQYF. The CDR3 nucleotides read TGTGCCAGCAGCGTAGAGAGACTAGCCAGCTCCTACGAGCAGTACTTC.

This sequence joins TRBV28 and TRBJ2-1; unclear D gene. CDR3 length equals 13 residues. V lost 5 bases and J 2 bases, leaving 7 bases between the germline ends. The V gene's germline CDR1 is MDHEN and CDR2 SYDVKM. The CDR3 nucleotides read TGTGCCAGCAGTGCAGGTCCCTACAATGAGCAGTTCTTC. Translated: CASSAGPYNEQFF.

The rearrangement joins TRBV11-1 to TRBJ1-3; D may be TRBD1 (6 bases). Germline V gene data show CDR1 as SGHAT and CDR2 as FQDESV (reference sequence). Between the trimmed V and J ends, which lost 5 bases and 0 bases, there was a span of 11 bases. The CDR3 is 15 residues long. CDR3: CASSRDMVSGNTIYF. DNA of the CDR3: TGTGCCAGCAGCCGGGACATGGTCTCTGGAAACACCATATATTTT.

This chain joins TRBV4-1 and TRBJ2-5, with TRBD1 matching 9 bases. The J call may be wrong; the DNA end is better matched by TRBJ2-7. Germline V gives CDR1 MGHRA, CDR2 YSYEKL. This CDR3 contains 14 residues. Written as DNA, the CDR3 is TGCGCCAGCAGCCAACCGGGACAGGGACTCGAGCAGTACTTC. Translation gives CASSQPGQGLEQYF.

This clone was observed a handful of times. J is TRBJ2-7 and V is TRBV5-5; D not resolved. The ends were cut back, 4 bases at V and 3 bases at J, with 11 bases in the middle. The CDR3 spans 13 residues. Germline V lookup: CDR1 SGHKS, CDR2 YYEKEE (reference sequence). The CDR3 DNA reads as TGTGCCAGCAGCACCGCAGGATACTACGAGCAGTACTTC. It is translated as CASSTAGYYEQYF.

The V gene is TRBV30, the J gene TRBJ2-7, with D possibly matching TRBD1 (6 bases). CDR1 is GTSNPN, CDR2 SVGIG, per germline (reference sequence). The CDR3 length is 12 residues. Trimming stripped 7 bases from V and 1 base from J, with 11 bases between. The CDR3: CASRDNSYEQYF. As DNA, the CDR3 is TGTGCCTCTCGGGACAATTCCTACGAGCAGTACTTC.